The 22 T cell receptor beta chains listed next were all sequenced from one sample in a study of siplizumab effects on memory and regulatory T cells. This table comes from immunoSEQ multiplex PCR, and its TCRdb copy is limited to in-frame clones, with some not included. The sample carries approximately 82,000 clones, roughly 87% recorded once. The sequenced sample was Tregs sorted from blood. These receptors were collected from a human donor in good health.

The chain has TRBV5-1 and TRBJ1-4; D is unclear. The CDR3 runs to 15 residues. Looked up from germline, CDR1 is SGHRS and CDR2 is YFSETQ. Trimming stripped 4 bases from V and 1 base from J, with 11 bases between. CDR3 amino acids: CASSPETGTNEKLFF. DNA of the CDR3: TGCGCCAGCAGCCCAGAAACCGGAACTAATGAAAAACTGTTTTTT.

Here the CDR3 reads CASRQPGQGKNEQFF. The CDR3 coding sequence is TGCGCCAGCAGACAACCGGGACAGGGTAAAAATGAGCAGTTCTTC. The chain has TRBV5-1 and TRBJ2-1; 9 bases map to TRBD1. The V segment lost 5 bases and the J segment 7 bases; nucleotides outside the gene matches: 10. The CDR3 runs to 15 residues. CDR1 and CDR2 from the germline V gene are SGHRS and YFSETQ.

The rearrangement joins TRBV4-1 to TRBJ1-5; D possibly corresponds to TRBD1 (6 bases). The CDR3 loop spans 14 amino acids. The germline gives CDR1 MGHRA, CDR2 YSYEKL. V lost 0 bases to trimming and J lost 4 bases, with 7 bases between them. CDR3 region: CASSQEGTNQPQHF. In DNA form, the CDR3 reads TGCGCCAGCAGCCAAGAGGGGACAAATCAGCCCCAGCATTTT.

This clone was detected only once. This chain joins TRBV6-1 and TRBJ2-7; D perhaps matches TRBD2 (6 bases). Germline lookup yields CDR1 MNHNS and CDR2 SASEGT. V lost 3 bases to trimming and J lost 6 bases, with 18 bases between them. The CDR3 has 15 residues. CDR3 sequence: CASSDSWRDLREQYF. CDR3 in DNA: TGTGCCAGCAGTGACTCGTGGAGGGATTTGCGCGAGCAGTACTTC.

This chain links TRBV11-1 with TRBJ2-5, with D possibly TRBD2 on 5 matching bases. The V and J ends lost 4 bases and 0 bases respectively, with 12 bases between them. CDR3 length equals 15 residues. CDR1 is SGHAT and CDR2 is FQDESV in the germline V gene (reference sequence). In DNA, the CDR3 is TGTGCCAGCAGCTGGGGTCTGAGGGACCAAGAGACCCAGTACTTC. Protein sequence: CASSWGLRDQETQYF.

This clone was counted a single time. The gene calls are TRBV11-3 and TRBJ1-1; D remains unclear. The V gene's germline CDR1 is SGHNT and CDR2 YENEEA. V was pared by 2 bases and J by 3 bases, with 7 bases between. The length of the CDR3 is 13 residues. CDR3 residues: CASSLSGDTEAFF. The CDR3 DNA sequence: TGTGCCAGCAGCTTAAGTGGGGACACTGAAGCTTTCTTT.

This clone was recorded only once. V and J are TRBV2 and TRBJ2-5; 9 nucleotides line up with TRBD2. Germline CDR1 is SNHLY and CDR2 is FYNNEI. Losses at the gene ends were 5 bases for V and 5 bases for J; bases not matched to a gene: 9. The length of the CDR3 is 15 residues. The CDR3 region has the DNA TGTGCCAGCAGTTCTAGCGGGGCCCCGGGGGAGACCCAGTACTTC. Amino acid sequence: CASSSSGAPGETQYF.

The rearrangement links TRBV7-2 to TRBJ2-7, with D uncertain. CDR1 and CDR2 from the germline V gene are SGHTA and FQGNSA. CDR3 length: 13 residues. Trimming pared 2 bases from V and 6 bases from J, leaving 11 bases between. CDR3 protein: CASSLSFAAEQYF. The CDR3 DNA follows: TGTGCCAGCAGCTTATCCTTCGCAGCCGAGCAGTACTTC.

The CDR3 loop is CASSLGRLLSGNTIYF. The CDR3 DNA sequence: TGTGCCAGCAGCTTAGGGCGACTGCTCTCTGGAAACACCATATATTTT. This chain joins TRBV11-2 and TRBJ1-3; the D is unclear. This CDR3 spans 16 amino acids. CDR1 is SGHAT, CDR2 FQNNGV, per germline. The V end was cut by 1 base, the J end by 0 bases, with 10 bases between.

The genes are TRBV6-4 and TRBJ1-1; 8 bases agree with TRBD1. Trimming at V came to 6 bases and at J to 3 bases, leaving 9 bases not matched to a gene. Germline CDR1 and CDR2: MRHNA and SNTAGT. The CDR3 is 15 amino acids. CDR3 nucleotides: TGTGCCAGCAGACCCCGACAGGGGAGGGACACTGAAGCTTTCTTT. Protein product: CASRPRQGRDTEAFF.

CDR3 loop: CASGPGAGGNQPQHF. CDR3 sequence (DNA): TGTGCCAGCGGGCCCGGGGCTGGTGGCAATCAGCCCCAGCATTTT. The rearrangement links TRBV6-5 to TRBJ1-5, with D possibly matching TRBD1 (5 bases). The CDR3 is made up of 15 amino acids. The V end was cut by 8 bases, the J end by 2 bases, with 16 bases between. CDR1 MNHEY and CDR2 SVGAGI come from the germline V gene.

The chain couples TRBV19 to TRBJ1-2; TRBD1 is a possible D gene (6 bases). V lost 3 bases and J 8 bases, leaving 13 bases between the germline ends. CDR1 and CDR2 (germline): LNHDA, SQIVND (reference sequence). The CDR3 has 13 amino acids. The CDR3, as DNA: TGTGCCAGTAGTATGAGAGGGGGGCTGGGCTACACCTTC. It translates to CASSMRGGLGYTF. Together with reference TRBV19 and TRBJ1-2, the CDR3 gives the full variable domain: DGGITQSPKYLFRKEGQNVTLSCEQNLNHDAMYWYRQDPGQGLRLIYYSQIVNDFQKGDIAEGYSVSREKKESFPLTVTSAQKNPTAFYLCASSMRGGLGYTFGSGTRLTVV.

A note on this clone: Other DNA sequences from this sample encode an identical CDR3 as well. The chain links TRBV6-6 to TRBJ1-1; D unclear. The germline CDR1 and CDR2 sequences are MNHNY and SVGAGI (reference sequence). V lost 7 bases and J lost 10, with 19 bases in between. The CDR3 sequence is 13 residues long. The CDR3 is CASMRPPLVSAFF. CDR3 nucleotides: TGTGCCAGCATGAGGCCTCCGCTGGTGTCAGCTTTCTTT.

The J gene is TRBJ2-2, the V gene TRBV7-8; tentative D call: TRBD2 (7 bases). The germline V gene has CDR1 SGHVS and CDR2 FQNEAQ. Trimming took off 2 bases at V and 0 bases at J, with 10 bases between the two ends. The CDR3 consists of 16 residues. CDR3 sequence reads: CASSLPGGPNTGELFF. The CDR3 DNA follows: TGTGCCAGCAGCTTACCGGGGGGCCCGAACACCGGGGAGCTGTTTTTT.

The chain combines TRBV6-6 with TRBJ2-7; 7 positions agree with TRBD1. The CDR3 loop spans 14 amino acids. V shed 6 bases and J 5 bases; nucleotides not matched to a gene: 10. Per germline, CDR1 MNHNY and CDR2 SVGAGI (reference sequence). The CDR3: CASSRRRQGDEQYF. CDR3 DNA sequence: TGTGCCAGCAGCCGGCGTAGACAGGGCGACGAGCAGTACTTC.

The J gene is TRBJ1-1, the V gene TRBV30; maybe TRBD1 (5 bases). Trimming took off 2 bases at V and 0 bases at J, with 10 bases between the two ends. CDR3 length: 14 amino acids. CDR1 and CDR2 (germline): GTSNPN, SVGIG (reference sequence). The DNA for the CDR3 is TGTGCCTGGAGTCGCGGGACGGTGAACACTGAAGCTTTCTTT. This sequence encodes CAWSRGTVNTEAFF.

This clone has more than one count but fewer than ten. The CDR3 spells CASSLEGGDGYTF. CDR3 in DNA: TGTGCCAGCAGCCTTGAGGGGGGCGATGGCTACACCTTC. This chain joins TRBV7-9 and TRBJ1-2; D is perhaps TRBD1 (6 bases). CDR1 is SEHNR and CDR2 is FQNEAQ in the germline V gene (reference sequence). Trimming shortened V by 5 bases and J by 6 bases, and 13 bases separated the two germline ends. This CDR3 region has 13 residues.

J is TRBJ1-4 and V is TRBV6-1; D is undetermined. Germline loops: CDR1 MNHNS, CDR2 SASEGT. There are 13 residues in the CDR3. The V and J ends lost 4 bases and 4 bases respectively, with 7 bases between them. This CDR3 is CASSVQINEKLFF. DNA of the CDR3: TGTGCCAGCAGTGTTCAGATTAATGAAAAACTGTTTTTT.

The rearrangement links TRBV7-9 to TRBJ1-2, with D tentatively TRBD1 (6 bases). CDR3 length: 15 amino acids. CDR1 is SEHNR, CDR2 FQNEAQ, per germline (reference sequence). The V and J ends lost 5 bases and 4 bases respectively, with 17 bases between them. The CDR3 spells CASSPNNRETYGYTF. CDR3 bases: TGTGCCAGCAGCCCAAACAACAGGGAAACCTATGGCTACACCTTC.

The chain is built from TRBV5-6 and TRBJ1-1; 10 bases match TRBD1. CDR3 size: 15 residues. V was pared by 3 bases and J by 3 bases, with 5 bases of the junction left unmatched. Germline V lookup: CDR1 SGHDT, CDR2 YYEEEE. CDR3 sequence (DNA): TGTGCCAGCAGCTGGGGGACAGGGGCGGACACTGAAGCTTTCTTT. Translation gives CASSWGTGADTEAFF.

The gene calls are TRBV11-2 and TRBJ1-1; no clear D gene. This CDR3 contains 13 residues. Per the germline V gene, CDR1 is SGHAT and CDR2 is FQNNGV. V shed 3 bases and J shed 2 bases, with 7 bases lying between them. In nucleotides, the CDR3 is TGTGCCAGCAGCTTCTTGACCAACACTGAAGCTTTCTTT. Translating gives CASSFLTNTEAFF.

This chain joins TRBV18 and TRBJ2-5, with unresolved D. CDR1 is KGHSH and CDR2 is LQKENI in the germline V gene. This CDR3 comprises 12 residues. V was trimmed by 2 bases and J by 1 base, leaving 2 bases between them. CDR3 residues: CASSPVQETQYF. DNA of the CDR3: TGTGCCAGCTCACCAGTCCAAGAGACCCAGTACTTC.